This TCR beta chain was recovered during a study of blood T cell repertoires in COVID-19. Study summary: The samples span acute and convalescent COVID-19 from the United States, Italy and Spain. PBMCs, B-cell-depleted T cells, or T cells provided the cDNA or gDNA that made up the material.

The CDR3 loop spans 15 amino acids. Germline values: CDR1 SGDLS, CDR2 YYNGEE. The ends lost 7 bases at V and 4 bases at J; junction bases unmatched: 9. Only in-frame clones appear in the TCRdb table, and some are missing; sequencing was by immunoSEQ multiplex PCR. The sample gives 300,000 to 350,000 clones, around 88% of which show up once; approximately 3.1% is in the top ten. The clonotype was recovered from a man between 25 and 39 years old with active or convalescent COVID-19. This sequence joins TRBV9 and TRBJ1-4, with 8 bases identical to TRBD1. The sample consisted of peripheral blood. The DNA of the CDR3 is TGTGCCAGCTCCGCAGGGGGCGCTGATAATGAAAAACTGTTTTTT. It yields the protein CASSAGGADNEKLFF.